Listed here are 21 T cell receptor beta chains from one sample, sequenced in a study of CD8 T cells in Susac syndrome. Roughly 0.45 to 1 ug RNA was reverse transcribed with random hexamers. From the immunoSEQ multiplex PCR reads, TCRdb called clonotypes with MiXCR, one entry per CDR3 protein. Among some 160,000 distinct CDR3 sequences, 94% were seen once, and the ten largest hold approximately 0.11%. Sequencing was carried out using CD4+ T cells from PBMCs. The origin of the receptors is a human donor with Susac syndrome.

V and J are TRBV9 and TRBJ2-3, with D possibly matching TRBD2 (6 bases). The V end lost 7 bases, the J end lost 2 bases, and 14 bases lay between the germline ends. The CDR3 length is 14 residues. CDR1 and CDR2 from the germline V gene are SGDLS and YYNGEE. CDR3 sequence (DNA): TGTGCCAGCGGCCTAGGACTACTCACAGATACGCAGTATTTT. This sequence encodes CASGLGLLTDTQYF.

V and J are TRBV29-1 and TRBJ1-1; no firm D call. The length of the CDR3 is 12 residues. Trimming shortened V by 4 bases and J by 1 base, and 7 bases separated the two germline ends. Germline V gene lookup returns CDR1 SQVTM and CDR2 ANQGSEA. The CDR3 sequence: CSVGGSNTEAFF. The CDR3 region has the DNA TGCAGCGTTGGGGGTTCGAACACTGAAGCTTTCTTT.

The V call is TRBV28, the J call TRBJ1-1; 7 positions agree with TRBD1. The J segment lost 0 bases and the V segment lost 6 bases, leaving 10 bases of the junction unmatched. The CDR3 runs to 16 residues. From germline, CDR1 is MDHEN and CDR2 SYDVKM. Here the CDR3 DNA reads TGTGCCAGCAGCGTCACAGGGGCGAGAATGAACACTGAAGCTTTCTTT. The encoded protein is CASSVTGARMNTEAFF.

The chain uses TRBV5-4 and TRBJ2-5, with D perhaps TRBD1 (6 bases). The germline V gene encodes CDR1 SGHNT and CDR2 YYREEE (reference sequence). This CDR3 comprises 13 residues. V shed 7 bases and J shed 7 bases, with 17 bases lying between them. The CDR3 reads CASEVQGRGTQYF. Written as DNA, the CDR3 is TGTGCCAGCGAGGTTCAGGGGCGTGGGACCCAGTACTTC.

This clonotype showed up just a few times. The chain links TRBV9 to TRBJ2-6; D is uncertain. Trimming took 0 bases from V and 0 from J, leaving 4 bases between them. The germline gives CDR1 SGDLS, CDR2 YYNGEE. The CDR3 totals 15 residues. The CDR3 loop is CASSVAGSGANVLTF. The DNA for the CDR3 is TGTGCCAGCAGCGTAGCGGGCTCTGGGGCCAACGTCCTGACTTTC.

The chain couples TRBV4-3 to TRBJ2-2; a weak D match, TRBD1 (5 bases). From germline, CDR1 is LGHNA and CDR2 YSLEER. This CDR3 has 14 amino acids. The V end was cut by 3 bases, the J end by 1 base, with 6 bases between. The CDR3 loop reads CASSHDRNTGELFF. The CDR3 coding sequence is TGCGCCAGCAGCCACGACAGGAACACCGGGGAGCTGTTTTTT.

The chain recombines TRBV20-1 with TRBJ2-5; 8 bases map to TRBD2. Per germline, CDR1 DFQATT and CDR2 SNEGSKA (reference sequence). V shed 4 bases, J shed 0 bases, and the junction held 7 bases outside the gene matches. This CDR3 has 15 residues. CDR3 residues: CSATLSGGNQETQYF. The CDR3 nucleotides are TGCAGTGCTACTTTAAGCGGGGGAAACCAAGAGACCCAGTACTTC.

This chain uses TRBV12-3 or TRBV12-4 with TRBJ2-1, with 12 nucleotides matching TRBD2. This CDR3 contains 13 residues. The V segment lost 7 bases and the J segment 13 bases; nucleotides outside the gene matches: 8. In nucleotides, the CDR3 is TGTGCCAGCATTACGACTAGCGGGGGCCGACAGTTCTTC. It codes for CASITTSGGRQFF.

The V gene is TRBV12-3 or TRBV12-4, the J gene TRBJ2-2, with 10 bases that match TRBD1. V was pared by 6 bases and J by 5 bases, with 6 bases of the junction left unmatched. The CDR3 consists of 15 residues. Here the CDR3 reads CASSQDRGGTGELFF. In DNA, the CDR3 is TGTGCCAGCAGCCAGGACAGGGGGGGTACCGGGGAGCTGTTTTTT.

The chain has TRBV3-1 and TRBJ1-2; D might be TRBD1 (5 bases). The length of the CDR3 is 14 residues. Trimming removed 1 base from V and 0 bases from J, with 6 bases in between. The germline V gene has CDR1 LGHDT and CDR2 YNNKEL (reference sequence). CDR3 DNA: TGTGCCAGCAGCCAAGTGGGACCTAACTATGGCTACACCTTC. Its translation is CASSQVGPNYGYTF. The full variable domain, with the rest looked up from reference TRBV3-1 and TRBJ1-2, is DTAVSQTPKYLVTQMGNDKSIKCEQNLGHDTMYWYKQDSKKFLKIMFSYNNKELIINETVPNRFSPKSPDKAHLNLHINSLELGDSAVYFCASSQVGPNYGYTFGSGTRLTVV.

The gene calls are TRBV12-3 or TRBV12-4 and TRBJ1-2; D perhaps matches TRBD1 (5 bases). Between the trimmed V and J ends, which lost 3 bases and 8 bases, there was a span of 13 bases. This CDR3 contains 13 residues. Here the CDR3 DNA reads TGTGCCAGCAGTTTGGGGCCGCCGCGGGGCTACACCTTC. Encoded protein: CASSLGPPRGYTF.

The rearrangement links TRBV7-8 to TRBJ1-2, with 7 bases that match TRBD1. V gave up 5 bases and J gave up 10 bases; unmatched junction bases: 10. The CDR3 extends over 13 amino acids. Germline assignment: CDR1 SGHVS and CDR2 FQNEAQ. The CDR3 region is CASSRNAGGIYTF. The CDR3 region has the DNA TGTGCCAGCAGCCGAAACGCAGGGGGGATCTACACCTTC. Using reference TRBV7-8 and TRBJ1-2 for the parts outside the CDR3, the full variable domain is GAGVSQSPRYKVAKRGQDVALRCDPISGHVSLFWYQQALGQGPEFLTYFQNEAQLDKSGLPSDRFFAERPEGSVSTLKIQRTQQEDSAVYLCASSRNAGGIYTFGSGTRLTVV.

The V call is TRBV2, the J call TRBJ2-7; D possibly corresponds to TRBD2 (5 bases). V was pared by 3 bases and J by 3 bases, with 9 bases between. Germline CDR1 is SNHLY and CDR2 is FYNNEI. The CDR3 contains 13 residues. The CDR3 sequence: CASSDNRGYEQYF. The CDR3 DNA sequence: TGTGCCAGCAGTGATAATCGGGGCTACGAGCAGTACTTC.

CDR3 sequence (DNA): TGCGCCAGCAGCCCCGGTACGGACGGAACACCCCTCCACTTT. It encodes CASSPGTDGTPLHF. The chain employs TRBV5-1 and TRBJ1-6; D is unresolved. This CDR3 has 14 residues. Per the germline V gene, CDR1 is SGHRS and CDR2 is YFSETQ. Trimming took off 4 bases at V and 11 bases at J, with 16 bases between the two ends.

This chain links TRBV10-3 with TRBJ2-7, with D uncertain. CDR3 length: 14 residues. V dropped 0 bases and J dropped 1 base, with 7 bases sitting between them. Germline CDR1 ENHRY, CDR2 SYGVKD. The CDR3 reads CAISESEPSYEQYF. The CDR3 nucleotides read TGTGCCATCAGTGAGTCGGAGCCGTCCTACGAGCAGTACTTC.

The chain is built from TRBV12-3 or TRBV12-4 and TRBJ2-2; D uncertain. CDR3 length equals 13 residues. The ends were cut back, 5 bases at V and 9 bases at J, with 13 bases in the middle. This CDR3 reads CASSLNQLRELFF. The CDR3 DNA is TGTGCCAGCAGTCTGAACCAACTGCGGGAGCTGTTTTTT.

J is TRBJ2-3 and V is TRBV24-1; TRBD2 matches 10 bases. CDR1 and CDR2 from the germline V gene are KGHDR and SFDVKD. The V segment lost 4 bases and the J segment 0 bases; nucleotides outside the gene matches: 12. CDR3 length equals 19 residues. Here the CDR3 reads CATSDPTGAGGKSTDTQYF. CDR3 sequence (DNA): TGTGCCACCAGTGACCCGACAGGAGCGGGGGGGAAAAGCACAGATACGCAGTATTTT.

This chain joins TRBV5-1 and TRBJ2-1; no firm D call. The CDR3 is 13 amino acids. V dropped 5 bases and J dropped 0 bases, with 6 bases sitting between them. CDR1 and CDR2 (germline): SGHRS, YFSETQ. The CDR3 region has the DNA TGCGCCAGCAGACAGAGCTCCTACAATGAGCAGTTCTTC. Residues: CASRQSSYNEQFF.

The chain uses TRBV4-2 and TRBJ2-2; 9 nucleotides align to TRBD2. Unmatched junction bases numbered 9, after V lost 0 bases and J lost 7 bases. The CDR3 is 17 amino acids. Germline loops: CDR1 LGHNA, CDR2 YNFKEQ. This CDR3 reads CASSQDYASGASGELFF. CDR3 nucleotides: TGTGCCAGCAGCCAAGATTATGCTAGCGGGGCGAGCGGGGAGCTGTTTTTT.

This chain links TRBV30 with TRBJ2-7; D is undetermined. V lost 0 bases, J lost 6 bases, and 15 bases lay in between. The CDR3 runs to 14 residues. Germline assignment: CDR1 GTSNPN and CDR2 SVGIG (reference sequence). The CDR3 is CAWSVRSGLLEQYF. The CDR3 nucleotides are TGTGCCTGGAGTGTCAGGTCTGGCCTTCTCGAGCAGTACTTC.

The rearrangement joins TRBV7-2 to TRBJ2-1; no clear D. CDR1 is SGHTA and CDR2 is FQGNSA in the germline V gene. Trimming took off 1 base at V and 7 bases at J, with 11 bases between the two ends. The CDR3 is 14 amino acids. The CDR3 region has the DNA TGTGCCAGCAGCTTAGACTCTAGTTTGAATGAGCAGTTCTTC. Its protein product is CASSLDSSLNEQFF.